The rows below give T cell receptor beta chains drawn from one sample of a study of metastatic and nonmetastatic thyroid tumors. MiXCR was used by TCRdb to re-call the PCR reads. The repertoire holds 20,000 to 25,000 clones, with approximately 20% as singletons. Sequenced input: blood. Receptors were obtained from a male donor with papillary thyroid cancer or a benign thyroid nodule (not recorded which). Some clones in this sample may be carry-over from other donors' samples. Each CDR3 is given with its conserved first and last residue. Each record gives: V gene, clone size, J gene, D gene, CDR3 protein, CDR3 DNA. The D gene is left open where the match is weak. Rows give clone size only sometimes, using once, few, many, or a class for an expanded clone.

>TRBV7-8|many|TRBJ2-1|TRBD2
CASSPGGGGRASYNEQFF
TGTGCCAGCAGCCCCGGGGGGGGTGGCAGGGCCTCCTACAATGAGCAGTTCTTC
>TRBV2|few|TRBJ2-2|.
CASSPGTTNTGELFF
TGTGCCAGCAGCCCCGGTACCACTAACACCGGGGAGCTGTTTTTT
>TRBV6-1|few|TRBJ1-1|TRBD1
CASSSGQGMEAFF
TGTGCCAGCAGTTCGGGACAGGGGATGGAAGCTTTCTTT
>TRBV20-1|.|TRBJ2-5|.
CSARDFGRSQETQYF
TGCAGTGCTAGAGATTTTGGCAGGAGCCAAGAGACCCAGTACTTC
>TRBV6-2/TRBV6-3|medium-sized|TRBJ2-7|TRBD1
CASTEGPYTGGYEQYF
TGTGCCAGCACCGAGGGGCCCTACACAGGGGGCTACGAGCAGTACTTC
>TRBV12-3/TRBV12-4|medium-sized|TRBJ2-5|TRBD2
CASRLAGGRETQYF
TGTGCCAGCAGGCTAGCGGGAGGGCGGGAGACCCAGTACTTC
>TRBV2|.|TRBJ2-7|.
CASRLGLGGGEQYF
TGTGCCAGCAGGTTGGGGTTAGGGGGGGGCGAGCAGTACTTC
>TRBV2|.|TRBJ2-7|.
CASSEAVGYEQYF
TGTGCCAGCAGTGAAGCGGTGGGGTACGAGCAGTACTTC
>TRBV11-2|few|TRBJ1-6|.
CASSLDLPGLPLGSLHF
TGTGCCAGCAGCTTAGATTTGCCGGGGCTCCCCCTCGGGTCCCTCCACTTT
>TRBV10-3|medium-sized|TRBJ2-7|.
CAISESGEQYF
TGTGCCATCAGTGAGTCAGGGGAGCAGTACTTC
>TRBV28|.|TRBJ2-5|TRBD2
CASSLTSARGRKTQYF
TGTGCCAGCAGTCTAACTAGCGCCCGGGGGAGGAAGACCCAGTACTTC
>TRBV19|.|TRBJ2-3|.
CASSILPLICDSTDTQYF
TGTGCCAGTAGTATCCTCCCTCTTATATGTGATAGCACAGATACGCAGTATTTT
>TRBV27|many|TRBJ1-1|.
CASSPGGGTEAFF
TGTGCCAGCAGTCCGGGGGGAGGGACTGAAGCTTTCTTT
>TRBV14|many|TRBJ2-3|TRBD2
CASSQGLAGLTDTQYF
TGTGCCAGCAGCCAAGGGCTAGCGGGGCTCACAGATACGCAGTATTTT
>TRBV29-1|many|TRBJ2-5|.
CSVEDYAADLKETQYF
TGCAGCGTTGAAGATTATGCGGCCGACCTGAAAGAGACCCAGTACTTC
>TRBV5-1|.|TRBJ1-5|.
CASSGETALGHF
TGCGCCAGCAGCGGCGAGACAGCCCTGGGTCATTTT
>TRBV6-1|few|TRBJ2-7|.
CATSLASSNEQCF
TGTGCCACCTCTCTAGCGAGCTCCAACGAGCAGTGCTTC
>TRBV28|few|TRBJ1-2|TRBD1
CASSTTGVIYGYTF
TGTGCCAGCAGCACCACAGGGGTCATCTATGGCTACACCTTC
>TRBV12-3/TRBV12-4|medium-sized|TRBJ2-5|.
CASSQGKETQYF
TGTGCCAGCAGTCAGGGAAAGGAGACCCAGTACTTC
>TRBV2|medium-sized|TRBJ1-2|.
CASGSPGIVNYGYTF
TGTGCCAGCGGGTCTCCTGGGATTGTTAACTATGGCTACACCTTC
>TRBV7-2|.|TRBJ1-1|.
CASSSGHSNTEAFF
TGTGCCAGCAGCTCGGGACATTCGAACACTGAAGCTTTCTTT
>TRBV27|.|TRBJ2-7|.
CASSLVLRGEQYF
TGTGCCAGCAGTTTAGTCCTCAGAGGGGAGCAGTACTTC
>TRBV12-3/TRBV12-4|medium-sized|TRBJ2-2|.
CASSKRGVTGELFF
TGTGCCAGCAGTAAGAGGGGGGTCACCGGGGAGCTGTTTTTT
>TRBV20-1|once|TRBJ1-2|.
CSARGGFPGYTF
TGCAGTGCGCGGGGGGGCTTCCCTGGCTACACCTTC
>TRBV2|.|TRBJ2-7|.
CASTNISYEQYF
TGTGCCAGCACGAATATATCCTACGAGCAGTACTTC
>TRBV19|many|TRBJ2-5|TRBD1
CASSMDREETQYF
TGTGCCAGTAGTATGGACAGGGAAGAGACCCAGTACTTC
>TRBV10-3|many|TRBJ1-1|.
CAISESNGVLGTEAFF
TGTGCCATCAGTGAGTCGAATGGCGTCTTGGGGACTGAAGCTTTCTTT
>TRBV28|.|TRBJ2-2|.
CASTDASHTGELFF
TGTGCCAGCACCGACGCCTCTCATACCGGGGAGCTGTTTTTT
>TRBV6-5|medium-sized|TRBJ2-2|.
CASSYRAEDTGELFF
TGTGCCAGCAGTTACCGAGCCGAGGATACCGGGGAGCTGTTTTTT
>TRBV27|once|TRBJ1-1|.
CASSLRSWGALNTEAFF
TGTGCCAGCAGTTTACGATCTTGGGGGGCCCTGAACACTGAAGCTTTCTTT
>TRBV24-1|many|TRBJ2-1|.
CATSQTGNSWSYNEQFF
TGTGCCACCAGTCAAACGGGGAACTCCTGGTCCTACAATGAGCAGTTCTTC
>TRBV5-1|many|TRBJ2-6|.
CASSSTGISGANVLTF
TGCGCCAGCAGCTCTACAGGAATCTCTGGGGCCAACGTCCTGACTTTC
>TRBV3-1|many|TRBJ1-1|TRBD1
CASTPPGGGEAFF
TGTGCCAGCACCCCACCAGGGGGCGGTGAAGCTTTCTTT
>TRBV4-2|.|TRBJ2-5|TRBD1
CASGHLGQGDVSPQYF
TGTGCCAGCGGCCACCTGGGACAGGGGGACGTGAGCCCCCAGTACTTC
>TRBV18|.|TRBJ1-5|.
CASSPMTVRSNQPQHF
TGTGCCAGCTCACCAATGACCGTCCGAAGCAATCAGCCCCAGCATTTT
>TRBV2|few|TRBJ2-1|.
CASSLPQRINEQFF
TGTGCCAGCAGTCTCCCACAGCGAATTAATGAGCAGTTCTTC
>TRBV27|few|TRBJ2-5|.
CASSFKGRGTETQYF
TGTGCCAGCAGTTTCAAGGGACGAGGAACAGAGACCCAGTACTTC
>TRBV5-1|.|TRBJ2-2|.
CASTLNPALAGSGELFF
TGCGCCAGCACCTTAAATCCCGCCCTGGCTGGGTCCGGGGAGCTGTTTTTT
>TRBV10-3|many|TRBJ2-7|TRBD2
CATRGLAGDSEQYF
TGTGCCACCAGGGGGCTAGCGGGAGATTCCGAGCAGTACTTC
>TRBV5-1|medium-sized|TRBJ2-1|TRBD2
CASSLSSGSRIEQFF
TGCGCCAGCAGCTTGTCTAGCGGGAGCCGCATTGAGCAGTTCTTC
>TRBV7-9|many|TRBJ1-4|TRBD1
CASSIRQGTEKLFF
TGTGCCAGCAGCATCAGACAGGGCACTGAAAAACTGTTTTTT
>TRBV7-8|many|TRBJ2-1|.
CASSFDRGIDEQFF
TGTGCCAGCAGCTTCGACAGAGGTATCGATGAGCAGTTCTTC
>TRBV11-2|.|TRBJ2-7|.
CASSRVGGTHEQYF
TGTGCCAGCAGCAGGGTCGGCGGTACCCACGAGCAGTACTTC
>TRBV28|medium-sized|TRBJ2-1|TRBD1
CASSLSGQGFNEQFF
TGTGCCAGCAGTTTATCGGGACAGGGTTTTAATGAGCAGTTCTTC
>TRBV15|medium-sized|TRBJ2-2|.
CATRPGPRGAGELFF
TGTGCCACCAGACCGGGACCAAGGGGGGCCGGGGAGCTGTTTTTT
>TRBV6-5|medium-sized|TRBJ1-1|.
CASSYSTGTEAFF
TGTGCCAGCAGTTACTCGACAGGTACTGAAGCTTTCTTT
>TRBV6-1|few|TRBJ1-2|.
CASRLILQEYGYTF
TGTGCCAGCAGATTAATTCTACAGGAATATGGCTACACCTTC
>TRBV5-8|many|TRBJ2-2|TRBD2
CASSFSTSSAGELFF
TGTGCCAGCAGCTTTTCGACTAGCAGCGCCGGGGAGCTGTTTTTT
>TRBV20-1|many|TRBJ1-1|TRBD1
CSAAQGENTEAFF
TGCAGTGCTGCACAGGGGGAGAACACTGAAGCTTTCTTT
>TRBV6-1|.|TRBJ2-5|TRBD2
CASSVLGTSGETQYF
TGTGCCAGCAGTGTCCTCGGGACTAGCGGAGAGACCCAGTACTTC
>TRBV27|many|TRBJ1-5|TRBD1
CASSPWVGAGGNQPQHF
TGTGCCAGCAGTCCATGGGTGGGAGCAGGGGGAAATCAGCCCCAGCATTTT
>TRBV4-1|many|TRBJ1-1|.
CASSLASNTEAFF
TGCGCCAGCAGCCTCGCCAGCAACACTGAAGCTTTCTTT
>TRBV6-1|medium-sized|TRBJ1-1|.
CASSSFGRGRGTEAFF
TGTGCCAGCAGTTCGTTCGGACGGGGCAGGGGCACTGAAGCTTTCTTT
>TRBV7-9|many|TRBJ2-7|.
CASSLVPSYEQYF
TGTGCCAGCAGCTTAGTTCCCTCTTACGAGCAGTACTTC
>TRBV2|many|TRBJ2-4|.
CATRGLLAKNIQYF
TGTGCCACCCGGGGCTTACTAGCCAAAAACATTCAGTACTTC